Listed below are T cell receptor beta chains from one sample, sequenced in a study of blood T cell repertoires in COVID-19. The method was immunoSEQ multiplex PCR; TCRdb's version includes in-frame clones alone and lacks a portion of them. The table has 120,000 to 150,000 clones, 65% to 85% seen once. Sequencing was performed on peripheral blood. These TCRs come from a man aged 60 to 75 with active or convalescent COVID-19. CDR3s include the opening cysteine and the closing phenylalanine or tryptophan. Each record gives: V gene, J gene, D gene, clone size, CDR3 protein, CDR3 DNA. A D gene is named only where the DNA matches it firmly. Size is omitted from some rows. Given values are once, few, many or a class for expanded clones.

V gene: TRBV30; J gene: TRBJ1-1; D gene: NA; clone size: NA; CDR3 protein: CAWSVVETGNTEAFF; CDR3 DNA: TGTGCCTGGAGTGTCGTCGAGACAGGGAACACTGAAGCTTTCTTT
V gene: TRBV28; J gene: TRBJ1-2; D gene: NA; clone size: NA; CDR3 protein: CASSFQGAIGYTF; CDR3 DNA: TGTGCCAGCAGTTTTCAAGGGGCTATCGGCTACACCTTC
V gene: TRBV9; J gene: TRBJ2-1; D gene: TRBD1; clone size: NA; CDR3 protein: CASSVEAGTGVRNEQFF; CDR3 DNA: TGTGCCAGCAGCGTGGAAGCCGGGACAGGGGTCCGCAATGAGCAGTTCTTC
V gene: TRBV7-7; J gene: TRBJ2-1; D gene: TRBD2; clone size: few; CDR3 protein: CASSLGGLAGNEQFF; CDR3 DNA: TGTGCCAGCAGCTTAGGTGGACTAGCGGGAAATGAGCAGTTCTTC
V gene: TRBV20-1; J gene: TRBJ2-1; D gene: NA; clone size: NA; CDR3 protein: CSAGATPGEFF; CDR3 DNA: TGCAGTGCGGGGGCGACGCCTGGAGAGTTCTTC
V gene: TRBV7-9; J gene: TRBJ2-7; D gene: TRBD1; clone size: NA; CDR3 protein: CASSSARGISYEQYF; CDR3 DNA: TGTGCCAGCAGTTCCGCCAGGGGGATATCCTACGAGCAGTACTTC
V gene: TRBV27; J gene: TRBJ2-3; D gene: TRBD1; clone size: few; CDR3 protein: CASSFETGYDMEQYF; CDR3 DNA: TGTGCCAGCAGTTTCGAGACAGGGTACGATATGGAGCAGTATTTT
V gene: TRBV6-5; J gene: TRBJ2-5; D gene: TRBD1; clone size: few; CDR3 protein: CASRNRQGPGETQYF; CDR3 DNA: TGTGCCAGCAGAAACAGACAGGGGCCGGGAGAGACCCAGTACTTC
V gene: TRBV29-1; J gene: TRBJ2-7; D gene: NA; clone size: NA; CDR3 protein: CSVAAQGYEQYF; CDR3 DNA: TGCAGCGTTGCAGCGCAGGGCTACGAGCAGTACTTC
V gene: TRBV9; J gene: TRBJ2-7; D gene: TRBD1; clone size: NA; CDR3 protein: CASSVGQGAPSYEQYF; CDR3 DNA: TGTGCCAGCAGCGTAGGGCAGGGGGCCCCCTCCTACGAGCAGTACTTC
V gene: TRBV12-5; J gene: TRBJ2-2; D gene: NA; clone size: NA; CDR3 protein: CASGLAAGTNTGELFF; CDR3 DNA: TGTGCTAGTGGTTTAGCCGCAGGGACGAACACCGGGGAGCTGTTTTTT
V gene: TRBV19; J gene: TRBJ2-7; D gene: NA; clone size: NA; CDR3 protein: CASSIGLPAVEQYF; CDR3 DNA: TGTGCCAGTAGTATTGGACTCCCCGCGGTCGAGCAGTACTTC
V gene: TRBV7-6; J gene: TRBJ2-2; D gene: TRBD2; clone size: once; CDR3 protein: CASSRGAGLAGGSGELFF; CDR3 DNA: TGTGCCAGCAGCCGTGGGGCGGGACTAGCGGGAGGATCCGGGGAGCTGTTTTTT
V gene: TRBV28; J gene: TRBJ1-5; D gene: NA; clone size: once; CDR3 protein: CASSAQGYGNQPQHF; CDR3 DNA: TGTGCCAGCAGTGCACAGGGTTACGGCAATCAGCCCCAGCATTTT
V gene: TRBV5-4; J gene: TRBJ1-6; D gene: NA; clone size: NA; CDR3 protein: CASSPRPRNDNSPLHF; CDR3 DNA: TGTGCCAGCAGCCCTAGGCCCCGCAACGATAATTCACCCCTCCACTTT
V gene: TRBV24-1; J gene: TRBJ2-2; D gene: TRBD2; clone size: NA; CDR3 protein: CATKREENTGELFF; CDR3 DNA: TGTGCCACGAAGCGGGAGGAGAACACCGGGGAGCTGTTTTTT
V gene: TRBV27; J gene: TRBJ1-5; D gene: TRBD1; clone size: NA; CDR3 protein: CASSLRQGVNQPQHF; CDR3 DNA: TGTGCCAGCAGTTTACGACAGGGGGTGAATCAGCCCCAGCATTTT
V gene: TRBV3-1/TRBV3-2; J gene: TRBJ1-2; D gene: NA; clone size: NA; CDR3 protein: CASSQGSGGGYTF; CDR3 DNA: TGTGCCAGCAGCCAAGGGTCCGGGGGGGGCTACACCTTC
V gene: TRBV30; J gene: TRBJ1-2; D gene: TRBD1; clone size: NA; CDR3 protein: CAWTSGTGLNYGYTF; CDR3 DNA: TGTGCCTGGACCTCCGGGACAGGGCTGAACTATGGCTACACCTTC
V gene: TRBV7-3; J gene: TRBJ2-1; D gene: TRBD2; clone size: NA; CDR3 protein: CASSSTSGRVGEQFF; CDR3 DNA: TGTGCCAGCAGCTCGACTAGCGGGAGGGTGGGAGAGCAGTTCTTC
V gene: TRBV18; J gene: TRBJ2-5; D gene: NA; clone size: NA; CDR3 protein: CASSPRVQEETQYF; CDR3 DNA: TGTGCCAGCTCACCAAGAGTTCAGGAAGAGACCCAGTACTTC
V gene: TRBV5-6; J gene: TRBJ2-1; D gene: TRBD2; clone size: once; CDR3 protein: CASSLYGSGILGSYNEQFF; CDR3 DNA: TGTGCCAGCAGCTTGTATGGTAGCGGGATTTTGGGCTCCTACAATGAGCAGTTCTTC
V gene: TRBV19; J gene: TRBJ2-3; D gene: NA; clone size: NA; CDR3 protein: CASSIRGDTQYF; CDR3 DNA: TGTGCCAGTAGTATAAGAGGGGATACGCAGTATTTT
V gene: TRBV18; J gene: TRBJ1-2; D gene: TRBD1; clone size: NA; CDR3 protein: CASSPNRGYGYTF; CDR3 DNA: TGTGCCAGCTCACCAAACAGGGGCTATGGCTACACCTTC
V gene: TRBV5-1; J gene: TRBJ1-1; D gene: NA; clone size: NA; CDR3 protein: CASSLDGSRTEAFF; CDR3 DNA: TGCGCCAGCAGCTTGGACGGGTCGAGGACTGAAGCTTTCTTT
V gene: TRBV5-1; J gene: TRBJ2-1; D gene: TRBD2; clone size: NA; CDR3 protein: CASSSVGLAGSGEQFF; CDR3 DNA: TGCGCCAGCAGCTCGGTGGGACTAGCGGGATCCGGGGAGCAGTTCTTC
V gene: TRBV29-1; J gene: TRBJ1-2; D gene: TRBD1; clone size: NA; CDR3 protein: CSVEEGTGYGYTF; CDR3 DNA: TGCAGCGTTGAAGAAGGGACAGGTTATGGCTACACCTTC
V gene: TRBV28; J gene: TRBJ1-5; D gene: NA; clone size: NA; CDR3 protein: CASSRPNQPQHF; CDR3 DNA: TGTGCCAGCAGTCGTCCCAATCAGCCCCAGCATTTT
V gene: TRBV18; J gene: TRBJ2-7; D gene: NA; clone size: NA; CDR3 protein: CASSPRLGRGTTYEQYF; CDR3 DNA: TGTGCCAGCTCACCACGATTGGGCAGGGGAACGACCTACGAGCAGTACTTC
V gene: TRBV5-5; J gene: TRBJ2-4; D gene: NA; clone size: NA; CDR3 protein: CASSLVGGEVRNIQYF; CDR3 DNA: TGTGCCAGCAGCTTGGTGGGGGGTGAAGTGAGAAACATTCAGTACTTC
V gene: TRBV6-2/TRBV6-3; J gene: TRBJ2-2; D gene: TRBD2; clone size: NA; CDR3 protein: CASSYSRGLAGFGELFF; CDR3 DNA: TGTGCCAGCAGTTACTCGAGGGGACTAGCGGGTTTCGGGGAGCTGTTTTTT
V gene: TRBV27; J gene: TRBJ2-5; D gene: TRBD2; clone size: once; CDR3 protein: CASKAGAALGAQYF; CDR3 DNA: TGTGCCAGCAAAGCGGGAGCGGCCCTTGGGGCCCAGTACTTC
V gene: TRBV7-3; J gene: TRBJ2-7; D gene: TRBD2; clone size: NA; CDR3 protein: CASSLGTSGNEQYF; CDR3 DNA: TGTGCCAGCAGCCTCGGGACTAGCGGGAACGAGCAGTACTTC
V gene: TRBV7-2; J gene: TRBJ2-5; D gene: TRBD2; clone size: NA; CDR3 protein: CASSERGLREGVEETQYF; CDR3 DNA: TGTGCCAGCAGCGAGCGAGGTCTGCGGGAGGGGGTGGAGGAGACCCAGTACTTC
V gene: TRBV20-1; J gene: TRBJ2-7; D gene: TRBD2; clone size: few; CDR3 protein: CSASYTSGSSIHEQYF; CDR3 DNA: TGCAGTGCTAGTTATACTAGCGGGAGTTCCATCCACGAGCAGTACTTC
V gene: TRBV10-3; J gene: TRBJ2-1; D gene: TRBD2; clone size: NA; CDR3 protein: CAIRGGTAGTSVKDEQFF; CDR3 DNA: TGTGCCATCAGGGGAGGGACAGCCGGGACTAGCGTGAAGGATGAGCAGTTCTTC
V gene: TRBV7-2; J gene: TRBJ2-3; D gene: TRBD2; clone size: NA; CDR3 protein: CASSLYGRSTDTQYF; CDR3 DNA: TGTGCCAGCAGCTTATACGGGAGGAGCACAGATACGCAGTATTTT
V gene: TRBV7-2; J gene: TRBJ1-1; D gene: TRBD1; clone size: NA; CDR3 protein: CASSLRGLTEAFF; CDR3 DNA: TGTGCCAGCAGCTTGAGGGGGCTCACTGAAGCTTTCTTT
V gene: TRBV20-1; J gene: TRBJ2-6; D gene: NA; clone size: NA; CDR3 protein: CSASTAGANVLTF; CDR3 DNA: TGCAGTGCTAGTACAGCAGGGGCCAACGTCCTGACTTTC
V gene: TRBV5-6; J gene: TRBJ1-1; D gene: NA; clone size: NA; CDR3 protein: CASSLGQYSNTEAFF; CDR3 DNA: TGTGCCAGCAGCCTAGGACAGTACTCGAACACTGAAGCTTTCTTT